This TCR beta chain was captured in a study of blood T cell repertoires in COVID-19. This clone came up once. The V and J ends lost 0 bases and 8 bases respectively, with 8 bases between them. This CDR3 has 12 amino acids. CDR1 and CDR2 from the germline V gene are SGHRS and YFSETQ. Assay used: immunoSEQ multiplex PCR; TCRdb lists only in-frame clones, some missing. The table records fewer than 300,000 clones, 70% to 90% of them present only once. This sequence joins TRBV5-1 and TRBJ1-1; possible D gene TRBD1, 5 bases. The sequencing sample was made of peripheral blood. The TCR originated in a woman younger than 45 with COVID-19, enrolled during active disease. The CDR3 is CASSLVQGEAFF. CDR3 bases: TGCGCCAGCAGCTTGGTTCAGGGCGAAGCTTTCTTT.